This TCR beta chain was obtained from a study of blood T cells in healthy people across ages. The second PCR ran about 6 to 12 cycles with a sample-barcoded 5' primer and J-beta primers. TCRdb itself ran the 5' RACE reads through MiXCR, one entry per CDR3 protein. The sample has hundreds of thousands of distinct CDR3 sequences, roughly a quarter seen once. With V trimmed by 4 bases and J by 4 bases, 8 bases remained unmatched. Germline assignment: CDR1 SGHRS and CDR2 YFSETQ. The CDR3 has 18 amino acids. The data also belong to a second study, concerning T cells of mothers and their children. That paper states: The overlap seen between related mothers and children slightly exceeded that of unrelated pairs, though not significantly.

Sequenced: blood. The rearrangement links TRBV5-1 to TRBJ2-1, with 16 bases lining up with TRBD2. This receptor was identified in a boy between 2 and 10 years old in good health. CDR3 residues: CASSAGTSGGALYNEQFF. CDR3 DNA sequence: TGCGCCAGCAGCGCCGGGACTAGCGGGGGGGCCTTGTACAATGAGCAGTTCTTC.